This TCR beta chain was retrieved from a study of a mutant IDH1 vaccine in newly diagnosed glioma. Study context: Of treated patients, around 62% were men and 37.5% women, averaging roughly 37 years.

Only in-frame clones appear in the TCRdb table, and some are missing; sequencing was by immunoSEQ multiplex PCR. The table shows 68,000 or so clones, with 84% occurring only once. The time point: week 35, safety follow-up. The vaccine gave 300 ug of a 20-mer mutant IDH1 peptide subcutaneously per dose. During weeks 1, 3, 5, 7, 11, 15, 19 and 23, patients received eight vaccinations. The germline V gene has CDR1 SGHRS and CDR2 YFSETQ. The CDR3 loop spans 15 amino acids. The V segment lost 4 bases and the J segment 3 bases; nucleotides outside the gene matches: 5. Remarks on this clone: Antigen: not known.

The specimen was PBMCs, collected from a glioma patient whose treatment included an IDH1 peptide vaccine. This TCR was recovered from a man aged 18 to 35 with glioma. The chain is built from TRBV5-1 and TRBJ1-5; TRBD1 agrees at 9 bases. In DNA, the CDR3 is TGCGCCAGCAGCCCCGGACAGGGGTACAATCAGCCCCAGCATTTT. Protein product: CASSPGQGYNQPQHF.